This T cell receptor beta chain was documented in a study of cytomegalovirus exposure and HLA in healthy donors. The PCR made use of 60 Vbeta and 13 Jbeta primers. Assay used: immunoSEQ multiplex PCR; TCRdb lists only in-frame clones, some missing. The table lists roughly 75,000 clones, around 84% of them singletons. This CDR3 is 15 amino acids long. The germline CDR1 and CDR2 sequences are MDHEN and SYDVKM. Trimming removed 6 bases from V and 2 bases from J; junction bases left unmatched: 4. This chain uses TRBV28 with TRBJ2-1, with TRBD2 matching 10 bases. The specimen sequenced was PBMCs. The TCR was taken from a man aged 70 or older in good health and CMV-seropositive. CDR3 DNA sequence: TGTGCCAGCAGCTTAGCGGGAGGACCCTACAATGAGCAGTTCTTC. Its translation: CASSLAGGPYNEQFF.